Here is one T cell receptor beta chain with its context. Its antigen is as yet unknown. This sample is part of a study of cytomegalovirus exposure and HLA in healthy donors. Study observations and caveats: Reports indicated that the classifier achieved high specificity and sensitivity in diagnosing cytomegalovirus status. The study found most TCR sequences rare, yet found some public TCRs in many donors. The listing of roughly 160 TCR beta chains classed them as cytomegalovirus-associated.

The roughly 120-subject validation cohort, separate from the 666-subject first cohort, included the donors. Libraries were prepared by immunoSEQ multiplex PCR; TCRdb keeps only in-frame clonotypes and omits some of them. The sample holds 150,000 to 200,000 clones, 84% seen once. The origin of this receptor is a man younger than 35 in good health and CMV-seropositive. Sequencing was done on a sample of PBMCs.

In nucleotides, the CDR3 is TGTGCCAGCTCGGGACAGGGGAAAGAAAAACTGTTTTTT. Protein: CASSGQGKEKLFF. The chain is built from TRBV28 and TRBJ1-4; 10 bases match TRBD1. Germline-derived CDR1 and CDR2 are MDHEN and SYDVKM. Losses at the gene ends were 8 bases for V and 8 bases for J; bases not matched to a gene: 5. The CDR3 is 13 amino acids.